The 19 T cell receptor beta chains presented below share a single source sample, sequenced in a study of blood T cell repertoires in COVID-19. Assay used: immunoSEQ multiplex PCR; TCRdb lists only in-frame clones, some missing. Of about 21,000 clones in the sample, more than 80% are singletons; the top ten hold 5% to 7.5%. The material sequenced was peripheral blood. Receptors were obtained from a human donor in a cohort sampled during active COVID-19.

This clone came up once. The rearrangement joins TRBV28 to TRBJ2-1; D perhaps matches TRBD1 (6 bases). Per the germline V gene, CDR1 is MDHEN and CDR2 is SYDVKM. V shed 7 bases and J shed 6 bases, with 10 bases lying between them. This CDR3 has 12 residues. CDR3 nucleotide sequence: TGTGCCAGCAACGGCAGGGGCAATGAGCAGTTCTTC. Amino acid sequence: CASNGRGNEQFF.

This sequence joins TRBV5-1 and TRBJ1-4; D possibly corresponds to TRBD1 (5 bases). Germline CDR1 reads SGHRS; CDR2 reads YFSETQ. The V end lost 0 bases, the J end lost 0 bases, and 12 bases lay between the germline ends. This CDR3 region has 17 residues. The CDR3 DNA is TGCGCCAGCAGCTTGGCCGGGGGAGGTGCAACTAATGAAAAACTGTTTTTT. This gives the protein CASSLAGGGATNEKLFF. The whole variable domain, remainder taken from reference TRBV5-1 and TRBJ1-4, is KAGVTQTPRYLIKTRGQQVTLSCSPISGHRSVSWYQQTPGQGLQFLFEYFSETQRNKGNFPGRFSGRQFSNSRSEMNVSTLELGDSALYLCASSLAGGGATNEKLFFGSGTQLSVL.

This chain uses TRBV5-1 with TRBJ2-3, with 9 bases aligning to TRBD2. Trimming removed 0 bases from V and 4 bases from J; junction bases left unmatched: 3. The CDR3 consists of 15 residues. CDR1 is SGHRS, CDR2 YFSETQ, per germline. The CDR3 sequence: CASSLVSSGADTQYF. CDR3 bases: TGCGCCAGCAGCTTGGTGTCTAGCGGGGCAGATACGCAGTATTTT.

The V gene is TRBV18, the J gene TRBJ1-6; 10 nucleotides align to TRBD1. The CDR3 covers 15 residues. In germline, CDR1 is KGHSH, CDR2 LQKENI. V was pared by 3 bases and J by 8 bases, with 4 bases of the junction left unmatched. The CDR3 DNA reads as TGTGCCAGCTCACCCGGGACAGGGGAGGATTCACCCCTCCACTTT. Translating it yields CASSPGTGEDSPLHF. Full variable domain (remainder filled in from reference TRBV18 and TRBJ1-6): NAGVMQNPRHLVRRRGQEARLRCSPMKGHSHVYWYRQLPEEGLKFMVYLQKENIIDESGMPKERFSAEFPKEGPSILRIQQVVRGDSAAYFCASSPGTGEDSPLHFGNGTRLTVT.

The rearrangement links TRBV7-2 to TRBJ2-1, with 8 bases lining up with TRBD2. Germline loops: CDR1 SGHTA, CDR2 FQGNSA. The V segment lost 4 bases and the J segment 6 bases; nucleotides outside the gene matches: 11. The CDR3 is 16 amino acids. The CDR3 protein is CASSSTSAGVFNEQFF. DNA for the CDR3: TGTGCCAGCAGCTCTACGTCAGCGGGAGTCTTCAATGAGCAGTTCTTC.

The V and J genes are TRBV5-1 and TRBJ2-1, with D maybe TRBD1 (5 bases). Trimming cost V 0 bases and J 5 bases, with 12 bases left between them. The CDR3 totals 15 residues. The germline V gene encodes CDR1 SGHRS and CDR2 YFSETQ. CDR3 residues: CASSLAPGRNNEQFF. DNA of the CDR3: TGCGCCAGCAGCTTGGCCCCAGGGCGGAACAATGAGCAGTTCTTC.

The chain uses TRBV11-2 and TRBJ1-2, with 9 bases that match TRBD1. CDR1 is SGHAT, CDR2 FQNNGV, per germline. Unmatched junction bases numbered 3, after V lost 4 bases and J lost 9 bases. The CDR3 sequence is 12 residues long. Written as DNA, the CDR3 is TGTGCCAGCAGCTCTACAGGGGGCAGCTACACCTTC. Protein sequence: CASSSTGGSYTF. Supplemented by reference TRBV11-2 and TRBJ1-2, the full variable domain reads EAGVAQSPRYKIIEKRQSVAFWCNPISGHATLYWYQQILGQGPKLLIQFQNNGVVDDSQLPKDRFSAERLKGVDSTLKIQPAKLEDSAVYLCASSSTGGSYTFGSGTRLTVV.

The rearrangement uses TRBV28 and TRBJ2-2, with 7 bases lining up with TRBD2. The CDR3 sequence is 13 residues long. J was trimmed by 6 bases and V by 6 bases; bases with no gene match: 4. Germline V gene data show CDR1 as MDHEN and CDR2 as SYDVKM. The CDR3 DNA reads TGTGCCAGCAGCCCGGGGGGTGCCGGGGAGCTGTTTTTT. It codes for CASSPGGAGELFF.

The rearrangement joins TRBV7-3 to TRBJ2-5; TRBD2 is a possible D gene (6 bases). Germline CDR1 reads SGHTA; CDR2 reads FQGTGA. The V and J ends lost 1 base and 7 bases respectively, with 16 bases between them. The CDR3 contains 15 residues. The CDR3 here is CASSLRGGDLGTQYF. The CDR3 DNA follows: TGTGCCAGCAGCTTAAGGGGCGGGGATTTGGGGACCCAGTACTTC.

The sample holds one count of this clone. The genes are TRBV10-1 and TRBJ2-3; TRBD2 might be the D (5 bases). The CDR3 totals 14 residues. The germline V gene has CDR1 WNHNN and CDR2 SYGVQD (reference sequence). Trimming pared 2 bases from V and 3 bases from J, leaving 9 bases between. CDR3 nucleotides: TGCGCCAGCAGTGAGGGACTGTATACAGATACGCAGTATTTT. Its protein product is CASSEGLYTDTQYF.

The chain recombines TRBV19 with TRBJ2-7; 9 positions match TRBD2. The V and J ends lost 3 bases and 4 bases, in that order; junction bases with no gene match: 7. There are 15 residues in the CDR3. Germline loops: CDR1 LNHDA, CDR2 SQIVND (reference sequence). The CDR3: CASSIIAGEWYEQYF. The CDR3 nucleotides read TGTGCCAGTAGTATCATAGCGGGAGAATGGTACGAGCAGTACTTC.

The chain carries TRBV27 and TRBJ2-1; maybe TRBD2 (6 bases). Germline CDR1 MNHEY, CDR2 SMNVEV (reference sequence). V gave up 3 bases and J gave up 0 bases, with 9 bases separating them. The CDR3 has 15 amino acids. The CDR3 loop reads CASSFVGGSYNEQFF. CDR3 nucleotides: TGTGCCAGCAGTTTTGTGGGGGGCTCCTACAATGAGCAGTTCTTC.

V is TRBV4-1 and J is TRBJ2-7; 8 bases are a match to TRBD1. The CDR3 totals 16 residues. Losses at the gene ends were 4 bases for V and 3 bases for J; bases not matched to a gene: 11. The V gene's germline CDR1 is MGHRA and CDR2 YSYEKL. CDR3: CASSPMGATGGYEQYF. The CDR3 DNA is TGCGCCAGCAGCCCCATGGGCGCAACAGGGGGCTACGAGCAGTACTTC.

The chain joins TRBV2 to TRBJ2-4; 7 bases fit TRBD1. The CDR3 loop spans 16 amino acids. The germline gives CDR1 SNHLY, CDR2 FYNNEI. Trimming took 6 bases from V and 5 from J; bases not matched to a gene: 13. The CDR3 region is CASRPILTGTQNIQYF. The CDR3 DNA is TGTGCCAGCAGGCCCATATTGACAGGGACCCAAAACATTCAGTACTTC.

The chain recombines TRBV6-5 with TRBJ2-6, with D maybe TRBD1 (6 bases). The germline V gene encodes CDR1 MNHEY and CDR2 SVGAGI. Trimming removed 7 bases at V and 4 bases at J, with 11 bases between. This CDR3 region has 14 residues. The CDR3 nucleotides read TGTGCCAGCAAAACAGGGAACGGGGCCAACGTCCTGACTTTC. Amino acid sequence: CASKTGNGANVLTF.

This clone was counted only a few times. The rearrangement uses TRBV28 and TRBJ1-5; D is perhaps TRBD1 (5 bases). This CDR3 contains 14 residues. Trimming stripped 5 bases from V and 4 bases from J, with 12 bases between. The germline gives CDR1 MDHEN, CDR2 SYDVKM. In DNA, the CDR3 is TGTGCCAGCAGTCAGGGAATACGGAATCAGCCCCAGCATTTT. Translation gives CASSQGIRNQPQHF.

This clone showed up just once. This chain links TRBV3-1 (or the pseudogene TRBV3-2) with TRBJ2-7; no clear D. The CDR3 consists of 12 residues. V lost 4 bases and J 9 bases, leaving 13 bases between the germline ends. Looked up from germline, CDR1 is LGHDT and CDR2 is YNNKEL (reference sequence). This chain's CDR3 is CASSLAGAGQYF. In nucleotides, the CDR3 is TGTGCCAGCAGCCTCGCCGGCGCAGGGCAGTACTTC.

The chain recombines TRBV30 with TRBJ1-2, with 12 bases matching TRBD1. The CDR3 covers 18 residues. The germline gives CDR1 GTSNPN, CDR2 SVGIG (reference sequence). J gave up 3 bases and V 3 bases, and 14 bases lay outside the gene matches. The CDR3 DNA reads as TGTGCCTGGAGAGGCCTGGGGACAGGGGGCTGGGGCTACTATGGCTACACCTTC. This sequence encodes CAWRGLGTGGWGYYGYTF.

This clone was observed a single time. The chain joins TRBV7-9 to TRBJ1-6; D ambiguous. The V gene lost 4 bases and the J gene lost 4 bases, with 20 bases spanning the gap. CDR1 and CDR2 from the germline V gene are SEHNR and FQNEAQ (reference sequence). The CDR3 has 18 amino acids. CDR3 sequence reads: CASSSPATDFGYNSPLHF. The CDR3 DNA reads TGTGCCAGCAGCTCCCCAGCAACAGATTTTGGGTATAATTCACCCCTCCACTTT.